This TCR beta chain was captured by sequencing in a study of blood T cell repertoires in COVID-19. Looking at the study overall: The United States, Italy and Spain were the sources of the acute and convalescent COVID-19 samples. T cells, B-cell-depleted T cells, or PBMCs supplied cDNA or gDNA.

Trimming removed 6 bases from V and 4 bases from J; junction bases left unmatched: 1. CDR1 is MNHNY, CDR2 SVGAGI, per germline (reference sequence). CDR3 length: 12 residues. Original data processing: Counts of nucleated cells, estimated from reference gene primer amplification, were obtained. This table comes from immunoSEQ multiplex PCR, and its TCRdb copy is limited to in-frame clones, with some not included. V, J and clone size reflect that table, while D and trimming were determined from the DNA. The top ten clones hold about 2% of a sample with about 87,000 clones, approximately 82% of them seen once.

Specimen: peripheral blood. This TCR was recovered from a woman in her 70s with acute or convalescent COVID-19. The chain combines TRBV6-6 with TRBJ2-3; TRBD1 matches at 7 bases. The CDR3 spells CASRTGPDTQYF. The CDR3 DNA sequence: TGTGCCAGCAGGACAGGGCCAGATACGCAGTATTTT.